These 23 T cell receptor beta chains were sequenced from one sample in a study of blood T cell repertoires in COVID-19. The data were produced by immunoSEQ multiplex PCR, yet TCRdb's version contains in-frame clones alone and is incomplete. The sample includes almost 100,000 clones, around nine tenths of them seen just once. Sequenced sample: peripheral blood. The receptors come from a man between 45 and 60 years old with acute or convalescent COVID-19.

The V gene is TRBV6-2 or TRBV6-3, the J gene TRBJ2-5; D not certain. Trimming stripped 2 bases from V and 5 bases from J, with 18 bases between. CDR1 is MNHEY, CDR2 SVGEGT, per germline. CDR3 size: 16 residues. The DNA of the CDR3 is TGTGCCAGCAGTTACCCGACGGAAGTTTTCGGGGAGACCCAGTACTTC. Translation gives CASSYPTEVFGETQYF.

This sequence joins TRBV27 and TRBJ1-2; possibly TRBD1 for D (5 bases). The germline V and J ends were trimmed by 8 bases and 8 bases, with 15 bases remaining between them. The CDR3 totals 12 residues. From germline, CDR1 is MNHEY and CDR2 SMNVEV (reference sequence). The CDR3 region has the DNA TGTGCCAGCGCGAGAAGGAAGGGGGGCTACACCTTC. It specifies CASARRKGGYTF.

The J gene is TRBJ2-7, the V gene TRBV10-1; no reliable D call. The V end was cut by 3 bases, the J end by 0 bases, with 6 bases between. This CDR3 has 13 amino acids. Germline loops: CDR1 WNHNN, CDR2 SYGVQD (reference sequence). The CDR3, as DNA: TGCGCCAGCAGTGATGTCTACTCCTACGAGCAGTACTTC. It translates to CASSDVYSYEQYF.

V gene TRBV6-6 combines with J gene TRBJ1-1; 7 bases are a match to TRBD1. The germline gives CDR1 MNHNY, CDR2 SVGAGI (reference sequence). Losses at the gene ends were 5 bases for V and 4 bases for J; bases not matched to a gene: 7. The CDR3 has 14 residues. The CDR3 DNA sequence: TGTGCCAGCAGTCCCGGGACAGAGATCACTGAAGCTTTCTTT. This gives the protein CASSPGTEITEAFF.

The genes are TRBV27 and TRBJ2-1; 7 bases line up with TRBD2. V gave up 6 bases and J gave up 3 bases; unmatched junction bases: 8. Germline V CDR1 and CDR2: MNHEY, SMNVEV (reference sequence). This CDR3 is 15 amino acids long. The CDR3: CASSRGLGFYNEQFF. CDR3 bases: TGTGCCAGCAGCCGCGGACTAGGGTTCTACAATGAGCAGTTCTTC.

V is TRBV5-1 and J is TRBJ1-4; maybe TRBD1 (5 bases). Germline V gene sequence: CDR1 SGHRS, CDR2 YFSETQ. The CDR3 has 16 residues. V lost 0 bases, J lost 2 bases, and 11 bases lay in between. DNA for the CDR3: TGCGCCAGCAGCTTGGTGGGGGGGAGCACTAATGAAAAACTGTTTTTT. This translates into CASSLVGGSTNEKLFF.

The chain couples TRBV6-4 to TRBJ1-1; TRBD1 is a possible D gene (6 bases). V lost 8 bases, J lost 1 base, and 11 bases lay in between. This CDR3 comprises 13 residues. Germline V lookup: CDR1 MRHNA, CDR2 SNTAGT. CDR3 residues: CASRDNRNTEAFF. The CDR3 DNA reads TGTGCCAGCCGGGACAACAGGAACACTGAAGCTTTCTTT.

The rearrangement links TRBV5-4 to TRBJ2-5, with a tentative D call TRBD2 (5 bases). The CDR3 length is 13 residues. Per the germline V gene, CDR1 is SGHNT and CDR2 is YYREEE (reference sequence). The germline V and J ends were trimmed by 4 bases and 3 bases, with 10 bases remaining between them. CDR3 nucleotides: TGTGCCAGCAGCAGATGGACTGAAGAGACCCAGTACTTC. This translates into CASSRWTEETQYF.

This chain links TRBV19 with TRBJ2-5; D is possibly TRBD2 (6 bases). The V end lost 7 bases, the J end lost 6 bases, and 15 bases lay between the germline ends. This CDR3 is 13 amino acids long. Germline V gives CDR1 LNHDA, CDR2 SQIVND (reference sequence). CDR3 loop: CASNRLGDKTQYF. The DNA for the CDR3 is TGTGCCAGTAATCGACTAGGGGATAAGACCCAGTACTTC.

The V and J genes are TRBV5-1 and TRBJ2-2, with 14 nucleotides matching TRBD2. Germline-derived CDR1 and CDR2 are SGHRS and YFSETQ. Trimming took 1 base from V and 1 from J; bases not matched to a gene: 9. CDR3 length: 20 amino acids. Here the CDR3 reads CASSLKTSGRALQNTGELFF. CDR3 nucleotide sequence: TGCGCCAGCAGCTTGAAGACTAGCGGGAGGGCCTTACAGAACACCGGGGAGCTGTTTTTT.

The genes are TRBV5-1 and TRBJ1-6; 7 bases are shared with TRBD1. The germline V gene has CDR1 SGHRS and CDR2 YFSETQ. The CDR3 has 14 amino acids. Losses at the gene ends were 6 bases for V and 9 bases for J; bases not matched to a gene: 9. In nucleotides, the CDR3 is TGCGCCAGCACAGCCGGGACAGAGGGTTCACCCCTCCACTTT. This translates into CASTAGTEGSPLHF.

The J gene is TRBJ1-2, the V gene TRBV4-1; 7 nucleotides line up with TRBD1. Germline CDR1 and CDR2: MGHRA and YSYEKL. The CDR3 is 14 residues long. Losses at the gene ends were 3 bases for V and 5 bases for J; bases not matched to a gene: 6. The CDR3 coding sequence is TGCGCCAGCAGCCAGGATCAGGGGGTATATGGCTACACCTTC. It encodes CASSQDQGVYGYTF.

The J gene is TRBJ2-1, the V gene TRBV28, with 13 bases that match TRBD2. J lost 7 bases, V lost 5 bases, and 11 bases had no gene match. CDR3 length: 17 amino acids. The germline CDR1 and CDR2 sequences are MDHEN and SYDVKM. Written as DNA, the CDR3 is TGTGCCAGCAGTCCAATAGGGACTAGCGGGACGTGGAATGAGCAGTTCTTC. It translates to CASSPIGTSGTWNEQFF.

Here the CDR3 reads CASSFSGAGNEQFF. The CDR3 bases are TGCGCCAGCAGCTTCTCGGGAGCTGGCAATGAGCAGTTCTTC. The chain carries TRBV5-1 and TRBJ2-1; a possible D gene is TRBD2 (6 bases). This CDR3 comprises 14 residues. CDR1 and CDR2 (germline): SGHRS, YFSETQ. With 2 bases removed from V and 6 bases from J, the gap between germline ends came to 12 bases.

The rearrangement joins TRBV27 to TRBJ2-7, with D possibly TRBD1 on 6 matching bases. CDR1 is MNHEY, CDR2 SMNVEV, per germline (reference sequence). CDR3 length: 15 residues. The V end was cut by 6 bases, the J end by 1 base, with 16 bases between. The CDR3 here is CASSQTGDLSYEQYF. The CDR3 nucleotides read TGTGCCAGCAGCCAGACAGGAGATCTTTCCTACGAGCAGTACTTC.

The V gene is TRBV12-5, the J gene TRBJ2-1; 10 bases match TRBD1. This CDR3 region has 15 residues. Germline lookup yields CDR1 LGHNT and CDR2 FRNRAP. With 0 bases clipped from V and 13 bases from J, the junction kept 9 bases outside the gene matches. This CDR3 is CASGLVRDRGFRQFF. In DNA, the CDR3 is TGTGCTAGTGGTTTGGTACGGGACAGGGGTTTCCGACAGTTCTTC.

V and J are TRBV2 and TRBJ2-1, with 8 bases lining up with TRBD2. Trimming took 1 base from V and 5 from J; bases not matched to a gene: 7. Germline CDR1 SNHLY, CDR2 FYNNEI. The CDR3 extends over 16 amino acids. CDR3 in amino acids: CASSEGGLAGNNEQFF. CDR3 DNA sequence: TGTGCCAGCAGTGAAGGAGGGCTAGCGGGCAACAATGAGCAGTTCTTC. Filled out from reference TRBV2 and TRBJ2-1, the complete variable domain reads EPEVTQTPSHQVTQMGQEVILRCVPISNHLYFYWYRQILGQKVEFLVSFYNNEISEKSEIFDDQFSVERPDGSNFTLKIRSTKLEDSAMYFCASSEGGLAGNNEQFFGPGTRLTVL.

The genes are TRBV29-1 and TRBJ2-1, with unresolved D. CDR1 is SQVTM, CDR2 ANQGSEA, per germline. The CDR3 consists of 12 residues. V was shortened by 5 bases and J by 7 bases, with 12 bases between the two germline ends. CDR3 nucleotides: TGCAGCGTTAGCCCTCGAGGTAATGAGCAGTTCTTC. Residues: CSVSPRGNEQFF.

The chain carries TRBV6-2 or TRBV6-3 and TRBJ2-1, with a possible D match to TRBD1 (6 bases). V shed 6 bases and J shed 0 bases, with 15 bases lying between them. Germline assignment: CDR1 MNHEY and CDR2 SVGEGT. The CDR3 has 16 residues. The CDR3 loop is CASSGTTGSSYNEQFF. CDR3 DNA: TGTGCCAGCAGCGGGACCACAGGGAGCTCCTACAATGAGCAGTTCTTC.

Points on this clone: At one end the junction does not follow the germline gene, possibly because of a read error. V is TRBV7-7 and J is TRBJ1-2; D gene ambiguous. The germline V gene has CDR1 SSHAT and CDR2 FNYEAQ (reference sequence). The CDR3 runs to 14 residues. CDR3 in amino acids: CASSSSVWPLGYTF. The CDR3 DNA reads as TGTGCTAGCAGCTCCTCCGTCTGGCCCTTGGGCTACACCTTC. The full variable domain, with the rest looked up from reference TRBV7-7 and TRBJ1-2, is GAGVSQSPRYKVTKRGQDVTLRCDPISSHATLYWYQQALGQGPEFLTYFNYEAQPDKSGLPSDRFSAERPEGSISTLTIQRTEQRDSAMYRCASSSSVWPLGYTFGSGTRLTVV.

The rearrangement joins TRBV2 to TRBJ2-7, with 12 bases aligning to TRBD2. Germline V CDR1 and CDR2: SNHLY, FYNNEI. This CDR3 comprises 14 residues. V was pared by 6 bases and J by 6 bases, with 6 bases of the junction left unmatched. This CDR3 is CASRTSGSLGEQYF. The DNA for the CDR3 is TGTGCCAGCAGGACTAGCGGGAGTCTTGGCGAGCAGTACTTC. The variable domain in full, with the rest retrieved from reference TRBV2 and TRBJ2-7, is EPEVTQTPSHQVTQMGQEVILRCVPISNHLYFYWYRQILGQKVEFLVSFYNNEISEKSEIFDDQFSVERPDGSNFTLKIRSTKLEDSAMYFCASRTSGSLGEQYFGPGTRLTVT.

This clone was seen at least ten times. The rearrangement links TRBV5-1 to TRBJ2-7; possible D gene TRBD2, 5 bases. Germline values: CDR1 SGHRS, CDR2 YFSETQ. CDR3 size: 15 residues. Trimming pared 0 bases from V and 5 bases from J, leaving 15 bases between. The CDR3 is CASSLGGLGEHEQYF. The CDR3 nucleotides read TGCGCCAGCAGCTTGGGAGGGCTCGGTGAACACGAGCAGTACTTC.

V gene TRBV19 combines with J gene TRBJ1-1, with 8 bases identical to TRBD1. The CDR3 has 13 residues. The V segment lost 2 bases and the J segment 5 bases; nucleotides outside the gene matches: 1. Per the germline V gene, CDR1 is LNHDA and CDR2 is SQIVND (reference sequence). The DNA of the CDR3 is TGTGCCAGTAGTATACAGGGGGCTACTGAAGCTTTCTTT. Translated, it gives CASSIQGATEAFF.